This is a list of T cell receptor beta chains from one sample in a study of cytomegalovirus exposure and HLA in healthy donors. Sequencing was performed with immunoSEQ multiplex PCR; in TCRdb, only in-frame clones are kept and a portion is missing. The data contain some 290,000 clones, over 75% of them singletons. The sequencing input was PBMCs. All receptors come from a man aged 30-40 years in good health and CMV-seronegative. CDR3s leave out the opening cysteine and the closing phenylalanine or tryptophan. Fields, in order: V gene, J gene, CDR3 protein.

v_call: TRBV23-1; j_call: TRBJ1-1; cdr3_aa: ASSQYFRAPAEAF
v_call: TRBV5-1; j_call: TRBJ1-6; cdr3_aa: ASSLYDRNSPLH
v_call: TRBV25-1; j_call: TRBJ1-3; cdr3_aa: ASSGRTGGGGNTIY
v_call: TRBV6-1; j_call: TRBJ1-3; cdr3_aa: ASSEFWAGSSGNTIY
v_call: TRBV27; j_call: TRBJ2-3; cdr3_aa: ASSPWDFYTDTQY
v_call: TRBV19; j_call: TRBJ1-3; cdr3_aa: ASSTPSLHGNTIY
v_call: TRBV10-2; j_call: TRBJ1-2; cdr3_aa: ASRPDSIFYGYT
v_call: TRBV19; j_call: TRBJ2-7; cdr3_aa: ASSITGTTYEQY
v_call: TRBV10-3; j_call: TRBJ1-1; cdr3_aa: ATATANTEAF
v_call: TRBV5-6; j_call: TRBJ1-5; cdr3_aa: ASSLGGGELNQPQH
v_call: TRBV5-1; j_call: TRBJ2-7; cdr3_aa: ASSRTGQGEQY
v_call: TRBV7-2; j_call: TRBJ2-1; cdr3_aa: ASSFYGGAGRKLF
v_call: TRBV19; j_call: TRBJ2-7; cdr3_aa: ASSMRFGSEQY
v_call: TRBV10-3; j_call: TRBJ1-1; cdr3_aa: AISESTFGGAEAF
v_call: TRBV10-1; j_call: TRBJ1-3; cdr3_aa: ASSESRRAGSGNTIY
v_call: TRBV27; j_call: TRBJ1-4; cdr3_aa: ASRITGGTEKLF
v_call: TRBV7-9; j_call: TRBJ2-1; cdr3_aa: ASSSKGQGTGIVQF
v_call: TRBV19; j_call: TRBJ1-5; cdr3_aa: ASKQRQGYYSNQPQH
v_call: TRBV13; j_call: TRBJ2-7; cdr3_aa: ASSPGTGSVHEQY
v_call: TRBV2; j_call: TRBJ1-1; cdr3_aa: ASREEEGNTEAF
v_call: TRBV6-5; j_call: TRBJ1-1; cdr3_aa: ASSRGQGVTEAF
v_call: TRBV18; j_call: TRBJ2-2; cdr3_aa: ASSPLGQGNGELF
v_call: TRBV9; j_call: TRBJ1-2; cdr3_aa: ASRSGGYGYT
v_call: TRBV6-5; j_call: TRBJ2-5; cdr3_aa: ASSYRGQPQETQY
v_call: TRBV7-9; j_call: TRBJ1-6; cdr3_aa: ASTRGTAYYNSPLH
v_call: TRBV6-5; j_call: TRBJ2-7; cdr3_aa: ASSIGTGGYEQY
v_call: TRBV6-1; j_call: TRBJ2-3; cdr3_aa: ASSIAGHTDTQY
v_call: TRBV2; j_call: TRBJ2-7; cdr3_aa: ASSEVETYEQY
v_call: TRBV4-3; j_call: TRBJ2-3; cdr3_aa: ASSRQLAGGPSSTDTQY
v_call: TRBV7-9; j_call: TRBJ1-1; cdr3_aa: ASSLVPGMDTEAF
v_call: TRBV7-9; j_call: TRBJ2-1; cdr3_aa: ASSFSGREQF
v_call: TRBV11-1; j_call: TRBJ2-1; cdr3_aa: ASSLGTSGSSYNEQF
v_call: TRBV15; j_call: TRBJ2-2; cdr3_aa: ATSREQGSGELF
v_call: TRBV5-1; j_call: TRBJ2-3; cdr3_aa: ASSKIDRETDTQY
v_call: TRBV18; j_call: TRBJ2-7; cdr3_aa: ASSPGRTGGSDEQY
v_call: TRBV11-2; j_call: TRBJ1-2; cdr3_aa: ASSPGTGEYYGYT
v_call: TRBV5-1; j_call: TRBJ1-1; cdr3_aa: ASSLDQGARGLSEAF
v_call: TRBV4-3; j_call: TRBJ1-2; cdr3_aa: ASSQVKIGAGYT
v_call: TRBV29-1; j_call: TRBJ2-5; cdr3_aa: SVGGTGQYQETQY
v_call: TRBV7-2; j_call: TRBJ1-6; cdr3_aa: ASSLGGSPLH
v_call: TRBV11-2; j_call: TRBJ1-4; cdr3_aa: ASSLNPGNEKLF
v_call: TRBV5-5; j_call: TRBJ2-3; cdr3_aa: ASSLLVGTSADTQY
v_call: TRBV19; j_call: TRBJ1-6; cdr3_aa: ASSRQGGENSPLH
v_call: TRBV5-1; j_call: TRBJ2-1; cdr3_aa: ASHAGGIYNEQF
v_call: TRBV6-6; j_call: TRBJ2-1; cdr3_aa: ATSSRGLISNEQF
v_call: TRBV6-5; j_call: TRBJ1-2; cdr3_aa: ASSYWTGVGYGYT
v_call: TRBV5-1; j_call: TRBJ2-5; cdr3_aa: ASRLRIGPGVAETQY
v_call: TRBV29-1; j_call: TRBJ2-7; cdr3_aa: SGGSSGDIYEQY
v_call: TRBV20-1; j_call: TRBJ2-1; cdr3_aa: SASRGNEQF
v_call: TRBV7-2; j_call: TRBJ1-5; cdr3_aa: ASSWRGNQPQH
v_call: TRBV18; j_call: TRBJ1-5; cdr3_aa: ASSPTGDQPQH
v_call: TRBV7-9; j_call: TRBJ2-7; cdr3_aa: ASSSKGVSYEQY
v_call: TRBV12-5; j_call: TRBJ2-7; cdr3_aa: ASGSQGRFYEQY